These 22 T cell receptor beta chains were sequenced from one sample in a study of blood T cell repertoires in COVID-19. Clones were read by immunoSEQ multiplex PCR, and TCRdb kept only the in-frame ones, dropping some. The sample shows 200,000 to 250,000 clones, 65% to 85% of them seen only once. Material for sequencing was peripheral blood. These receptors were taken from a woman of 80 years or more with acute or convalescent COVID-19.

This chain uses TRBV6-4 with TRBJ1-1; 9 nucleotides line up with TRBD1. Germline CDR1 and CDR2: MRHNA and SNTAGT. The V segment lost 4 bases and the J segment 3 bases; nucleotides outside the gene matches: 3. CDR3 length: 14 residues. As DNA, the CDR3 is TGTGCCAGCAGTGTGACAGGGGGGGACACTGAAGCTTTCTTT. As protein: CASSVTGGDTEAFF.

J is TRBJ2-5 and V is TRBV18; TRBD1 matches 10 bases. The trim removed 6 bases at V and 5 bases at J, leaving 9 bases unmatched. This CDR3 contains 15 residues. CDR1 is KGHSH, CDR2 LQKENI, per germline. The CDR3 spells CASSHQPDRGETQYF. The CDR3 coding sequence is TGTGCCAGCTCCCATCAACCGGACAGGGGGGAGACCCAGTACTTC. Full variable domain (remainder filled in from reference TRBV18 and TRBJ2-5): NAGVMQNPRHLVRRRGQEARLRCSPMKGHSHVYWYRQLPEEGLKFMVYLQKENIIDESGMPKERFSAEFPKEGPSILRIQQVVRGDSAAYFCASSHQPDRGETQYFGPGTRLLVL.

The V and J genes are TRBV2 and TRBJ1-6; TRBD1 agrees at 8 bases. The germline CDR1 and CDR2 sequences are SNHLY and FYNNEI. This CDR3 region has 18 residues. Trimming at V came to 6 bases and at J to 9 bases, leaving 19 bases not matched to a gene. CDR3 in amino acids: CASSARLLGTGGGSPLHF. CDR3 DNA: TGTGCCAGCAGCGCACGGTTACTAGGGACAGGAGGCGGTTCACCCCTCCACTTT. Variable domain in full (rest from reference TRBV2 and TRBJ1-6): EPEVTQTPSHQVTQMGQEVILRCVPISNHLYFYWYRQILGQKVEFLVSFYNNEISEKSEIFDDQFSVERPDGSNFTLKIRSTKLEDSAMYFCASSARLLGTGGGSPLHFGNGTRLTVT.

This chain uses TRBV27 with TRBJ2-1, with 7 bases that match TRBD1. Germline V CDR1 and CDR2: MNHEY, SMNVEV (reference sequence). V lost 6 bases and J lost 2; bases outside the gene matches: 1. The CDR3 has 13 amino acids. The CDR3 loop reads CASRQGAYNEQFF. DNA for the CDR3: TGTGCCAGCAGGCAGGGGGCCTACAATGAGCAGTTCTTC.

This clone was observed a handful of times. The chain links TRBV5-4 to TRBJ2-3; 10 nucleotides align to TRBD2. The length of the CDR3 is 16 residues. Looked up from germline, CDR1 is SGHNT and CDR2 is YYREEE (reference sequence). V dropped 2 bases and J dropped 2; count of bases not matched to a gene: 5. CDR3 sequence (DNA): TGTGCCAGCAGCTTCCGACTAGCGGGCGACACAGATACGCAGTATTTT. It specifies CASSFRLAGDTDTQYF. Based on the CDR3 plus reference TRBV5-4 and TRBJ2-3, the full variable domain is ETGVTQSPTHLIKTRGQQVTLRCSSQSGHNTVSWYQQALGQGPQFIFQYYREEENGRGNFPPRFSGLQFPNYSSELNVNALELDDSALYLCASSFRLAGDTDTQYFGPGTRLTVL.

The rearrangement joins TRBV24-1 to TRBJ1-1; D is ambiguous. CDR1 and CDR2 from the germline V gene are KGHDR and SFDVKD. The CDR3 has 13 residues. Trimming took off 3 bases at V and 5 bases at J, with 9 bases between the two ends. In DNA form, the CDR3 reads TGTGCCACCAGTGATCTGGGAGGAACTGAAGCTTTCTTT. Residues: CATSDLGGTEAFF.

The chain uses TRBV7-6 and TRBJ1-1; 8 bases line up with TRBD1. This CDR3 is built from 15 residues. With 5 bases clipped from V and 4 bases from J, the junction kept 9 bases outside the gene matches. Germline V gene lookup returns CDR1 SGHVS and CDR2 FNYEAQ. The CDR3 sequence is CASSIDPDRATEAFF. CDR3 nucleotides: TGTGCCAGCAGCATAGATCCGGACAGGGCCACTGAAGCTTTCTTT.

The V gene is TRBV19, the J gene TRBJ1-5; 7 bases map to TRBD1. The ends lost 4 bases at V and 0 bases at J; junction bases unmatched: 6. The CDR3 extends over 16 amino acids. Germline V gene lookup returns CDR1 LNHDA and CDR2 SQIVND (reference sequence). The DNA for the CDR3 is TGTGCCAGTAGTAGGGGGACAGCTAATAGCAATCAGCCCCAGCATTTT. Amino acid sequence: CASSRGTANSNQPQHF.

This chain connects TRBV28 to TRBJ1-2; D is possibly TRBD1 (5 bases). The ends were cut back, 5 bases at V and 8 bases at J, with 15 bases in the middle. Germline CDR1 is MDHEN and CDR2 is SYDVKM. This CDR3 has 13 residues. The CDR3 reads CASSPSRAHGYTF. The CDR3 nucleotides are TGTGCCAGCAGTCCGAGCAGGGCGCACGGCTACACCTTC.

This clone was detected once. This chain joins TRBV5-5 and TRBJ2-2, with a tentative D call TRBD1 (6 bases). V lost 5 bases to trimming and J lost 4 bases, with 18 bases between them. The CDR3 totals 16 residues. CDR1 is SGHKS, CDR2 YYEKEE, per germline (reference sequence). CDR3 sequence: CASRLVGGAVTGELFF. The CDR3 DNA reads as TGTGCCAGCAGACTGGTTGGGGGCGCCGTCACCGGGGAGCTGTTTTTT.

The gene calls are TRBV4-3 and TRBJ1-1, with D unresolved. The CDR3 is 18 amino acids. Trimming left V 0 bases short and J 0 bases short, with 17 bases between. CDR1 LGHNA and CDR2 YSLEER come from the germline V gene. The CDR3 DNA reads as TGCGCCAGCAGCCAAGACCGGGCGGCGGGAAGTATGAACACTGAAGCTTTCTTT. This encodes CASSQDRAAGSMNTEAFF.

This rearrangement joins TRBV4-1 to TRBJ1-6; 7 bases fit TRBD1. The CDR3 covers 16 residues. Germline V CDR1 and CDR2: MGHRA, YSYEKL. V trimming: 0 bases; J trimming: 9 bases; junction bases outside the gene matches: 8. The CDR3 DNA is TGCGCCAGCAGCCAAGAACGAGGGGGCGGCTTTTCACCCCTCCACTTT. Translating it yields CASSQERGGGFSPLHF.

In nucleotides, the CDR3 is TGTGCCAGCTCGCCTTCTACAGGGTTTAACGGGGAGCTGTTTTTT. It yields the protein CASSPSTGFNGELFF. This rearrangement joins TRBV18 to TRBJ2-2; D possibly corresponds to TRBD1 (6 bases). Germline V gene lookup returns CDR1 KGHSH and CDR2 LQKENI. CDR3 length: 15 amino acids. V dropped 6 bases and J dropped 7 bases, with 18 bases sitting between them. Full variable domain (rest looked up from reference TRBV18 and TRBJ2-2): NAGVMQNPRHLVRRRGQEARLRCSPMKGHSHVYWYRQLPEEGLKFMVYLQKENIIDESGMPKERFSAEFPKEGPSILRIQQVVRGDSAAYFCASSPSTGFNGELFFGEGSRLTVL.

The rearrangement joins TRBV20-1 to TRBJ2-7; D possibly corresponds to TRBD1 (6 bases). V shed 3 bases and J shed 0 bases, with 12 bases lying between them. Germline V gives CDR1 DFQATT, CDR2 SNEGSKA (reference sequence). This CDR3 has 14 amino acids. The CDR3 here is CSASIPGHSYEQYF. The CDR3 bases are TGCAGTGCTAGTATCCCGGGACACTCCTACGAGCAGTACTTC.

The V gene is TRBV19, the J gene TRBJ2-2, with D unresolved. V gave up 5 bases and J gave up 0 bases, with 10 bases separating them. CDR1 and CDR2 from the germline V gene are LNHDA and SQIVND (reference sequence). The CDR3 totals 15 residues. The CDR3 region has the DNA TGTGCCAGTAGTGTCAGCGCAGCGAACACCGGGGAGCTGTTTTTT. Its translation: CASSVSAANTGELFF.

This clone has only one observation. This rearrangement joins TRBV7-9 to TRBJ2-7; 11 positions agree with TRBD1. This CDR3 has 13 amino acids. With V trimmed by 6 bases and J by 6 bases, 4 bases remained unmatched. Germline V lookup: CDR1 SEHNR, CDR2 FQNEAQ (reference sequence). CDR3 bases: TGTGCCAGCAGTTCCGGGACAGGGGGCGAGCAGTACTTC. The encoded protein is CASSSGTGGEQYF.

This rearrangement joins TRBV11-3 to TRBJ2-7; 14 bases align to TRBD2. Per germline, CDR1 SGHNT and CDR2 YENEEA. This CDR3 has 15 residues. The V and J ends lost 5 bases and 4 bases, in that order; junction bases with no gene match: 4. CDR3 amino acids: CASSPTSGGAYEQYF. CDR3 coding DNA: TGTGCCAGCAGCCCGACTAGCGGGGGGGCATACGAGCAGTACTTC.

This clone was picked up many times. The CDR3 DNA sequence: TGTGCCAGCAGCCCGATTAGGGGGTCCTACACCTTC. Translation gives CASSPIRGSYTF. The rearrangement links TRBV7-8 to TRBJ1-2; the D gene is possibly TRBD1 (6 bases). Germline V lookup: CDR1 SGHVS, CDR2 FQNEAQ. This CDR3 has 12 residues. V was trimmed by 5 bases and J by 10 bases, leaving 14 bases between them.

This clone was counted only a few times. The J gene is TRBJ1-1, the V gene TRBV19; 7 positions match TRBD1. V shed 4 bases, J shed 6 bases, and the junction held 8 bases outside the gene matches. CDR1 is LNHDA and CDR2 is SQIVND in the germline V gene (reference sequence). The CDR3 runs to 14 residues. The CDR3: CASSSTGALAEAFF. CDR3 sequence (DNA): TGTGCCAGTAGTAGCACAGGGGCGCTGGCTGAAGCTTTCTTT.

This rearrangement joins TRBV5-1 to TRBJ1-2; TRBD1 matches at 7 bases. The CDR3 is made up of 18 amino acids. The germline gives CDR1 SGHRS, CDR2 YFSETQ. V lost 3 bases to trimming and J lost 0 bases; unmatched junction nucleotides: 14. The CDR3 is CASSSGDSLSFSNYGYTF. In DNA form, the CDR3 reads TGCGCCAGCAGCTCCGGGGACAGCCTAAGCTTTTCTAACTATGGCTACACCTTC. Combining the CDR3 with reference TRBV5-1 and TRBJ1-2 gives the whole variable domain KAGVTQTPRYLIKTRGQQVTLSCSPISGHRSVSWYQQTPGQGLQFLFEYFSETQRNKGNFPGRFSGRQFSNSRSEMNVSTLELGDSALYLCASSSGDSLSFSNYGYTFGSGTRLTVV.

As regards this clone: The same CDR3 is also encoded by other DNA sequences in this sample. This sequence joins TRBV19 and TRBJ2-3; the match to TRBD1 covers 8 bases. Trimming cost V 3 bases and J 3 bases; bases outside gene matches: 2. The CDR3 sequence is 14 residues long. Germline V CDR1 and CDR2: LNHDA, SQIVND (reference sequence). The CDR3 nucleotides are TGTGCCAGTAGTATTGACAGGGGTACAGATACGCAGTATTTT. Its translation is CASSIDRGTDTQYF. The complete variable domain, with remaining parts taken from reference TRBV19 and TRBJ2-3, reads DGGITQSPKYLFRKEGQNVTLSCEQNLNHDAMYWYRQDPGQGLRLIYYSQIVNDFQKGDIAEGYSVSREKKESFPLTVTSAQKNPTAFYLCASSIDRGTDTQYFGPGTRLTVL.

J is TRBJ1-5 and V is TRBV18; TRBD1 matches at 7 bases. The CDR3 totals 15 residues. V shed 2 bases and J 4 bases; nucleotides not matched to a gene: 5. Germline CDR1 is KGHSH and CDR2 is LQKENI. Here the CDR3 reads CASSPGTAPNQPQHF. The CDR3 DNA sequence: TGTGCCAGCTCACCAGGGACAGCTCCAAATCAGCCCCAGCATTTT.